Sequencing of this T cell receptor (beta chain) was carried out in a study of blood T cells in healthy people across ages. For the study at large: Per every two T cells, about one barcoded beta molecule was captured by template switching.

CDR3 length: 16 residues. Germline assignment: CDR1 SGDLS and CDR2 YYNGEE. A J-beta primer mix and a sample-barcoded 5' primer were used in a second PCR of roughly 7 to 12 cycles. A template-switch adaptor that had 12 random nucleotides put a tag on each cDNA molecule. TCRdb independently ran MiXCR on the 5' RACE reads; one entry per CDR3 protein. The sample holds about 680,000 distinct CDR3 sequences, around 48% seen once. To note about this clonotype: A read error may account for a junction end that differs from germline.

This TCR derives from a woman aged 60-75 years in good health. The specimen sequenced was blood. This rearrangement joins TRBV9 to TRBJ1-4; D uncertain. CDR3 sequence (DNA): TGTGTCAGCAGCGCCCGGACGGATACTTCGTATGAAAAACTGTTTTTT. This translates into CVSSARTDTSYEKLFF.